In its sample, the clone carrying this TCR beta chain was seen many times. These data belong to a study of T cells in Graves' hyperthyroidism and ophthalmopathy. Study summary: Peripheral blood was drawn at first diagnosis, prior to all treatment.

The CDR3 contains 16 residues. From germline, CDR1 is MDHEN and CDR2 SYDVKM. The V end lost 3 bases, the J end lost 6 bases, and 18 bases lay between the germline ends. Thyroid ultrasound, orbital computed tomography, clinical symptoms, and serum thyroxine and TRAb underpinned diagnoses. The authors took PBMCs from over 8.5 ml fresh peripheral blood. What was amplified from RNA transcripts were TCR beta CDR3 regions. The TCR CDR3 was amplified in a first-round RT-PCR using the HTBI primer set. MiXCR, run by TCRdb on the multiplex PCR reads, gives a single entry per CDR3 protein. The repertoire holds more than 500,000 distinct CDR3 sequences, with around 16% as singletons.

The chain recombines TRBV28 with TRBJ1-5, with D perhaps TRBD1 (5 bases). Sequencing used blood. The clonotype originates from a woman aged 25 to 39 with Graves' ophthalmopathy. The CDR3 DNA reads as TGTGCCAGCAGTTTCGCGGGGCGGCGGTTCGTTCAGCCCCAGCATTTT. Amino acid sequence: CASSFAGRRFVQPQHF. Looking up the rest from reference TRBV28 and TRBJ1-5 gives the full variable domain: DVKVTQSSRYLVKRTGEKVFLECVQDMDHENMFWYRQDPGLGLRLIYFSYDVKMKEKGDIPEGYSVSREKKERFSLILESASTNQTSMYLCASSFAGRRFVQPQHFGDGTRLSIL.